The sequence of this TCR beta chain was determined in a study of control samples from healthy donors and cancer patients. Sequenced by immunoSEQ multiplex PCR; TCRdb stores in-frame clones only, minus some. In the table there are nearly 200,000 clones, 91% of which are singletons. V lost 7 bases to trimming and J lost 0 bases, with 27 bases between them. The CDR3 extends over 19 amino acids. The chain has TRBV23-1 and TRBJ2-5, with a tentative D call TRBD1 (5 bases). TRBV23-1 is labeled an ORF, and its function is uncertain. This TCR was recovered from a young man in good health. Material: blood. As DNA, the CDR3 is TGCGCCAGCACTGTTGTCCAGGGTACACTATTTTGGTACCAAGAGACCCAGTACTTC. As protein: CASTVVQGTLFWYQETQYF.